These T cell receptor beta chains were read from a single sample in a study of T cells after yellow fever vaccination. TCRdb called the 5' RACE reads again in MiXCR, with one record for every CDR3 protein. In the table there are about 310,000 distinct CDR3 sequences, 3% to 4.5% of which are singletons. Sample: PBMCs, taken on the day of the yellow fever booster vaccination. The receptors derive from a young man who received the YFV17D yellow fever vaccine. The CDR3 runs from the conserved cysteine through the conserved F or W. The D gene is left open where the match is weak. Only part of the rows carry a size: once, few, many, or a class if the clone is expanded.

CSASNQDRGPNEKLFF,TGCAGTGCTAGTAACCAGGACAGGGGCCCTAATGAAAAACTGTTTTTT,many,TRBV20-1,TRBJ1-4,TRBD1
CASRITSGPSEQYF,TGCGCCAGCAGAATTACTAGCGGGCCCTCCGAGCAGTACTTC,many,TRBV5-1,TRBJ2-7,TRBD2
CASSYGSGGAWETQYF,TGTGCCAGCAGTTACGGTAGCGGGGGGGCCTGGGAGACCCAGTACTTC,few,TRBV6-5,TRBJ2-5,TRBD2
CASSESKVQGAVGYTF,TGCGCCAGCAGTGAGTCGAAGGTACAGGGGGCGGTCGGCTACACCTTC,many,TRBV10-2,TRBJ1-2,TRBD1
CASSLASSSYEQYF,TGTGCCAGCAGCTTAGCGTCCAGCTCCTACGAGCAGTACTTC,-,TRBV7-2,TRBJ2-7,-
CASSYSVGRAPNSPLHF,TGTGCCAGCAGTTACTCTGTTGGTAGGGCCCCAAATTCACCCCTCCACTTT,many,TRBV6-5,TRBJ1-6,-
CASRVRQGQNYGYTF,TGTGCCAGCAGAGTCAGACAGGGACAGAACTATGGCTACACCTTC,-,TRBV5-6,TRBJ1-2,TRBD1
CASSHRVTDTQYF,TGTGCCAGCAGCCACAGGGTCACAGATACGCAGTATTTT,few,TRBV3-1,TRBJ2-3,-
CASSSPFGRGTTSGANVLTF,TGTGCCAGCAGCTCCCCATTTGGCAGGGGCACCACTTCTGGGGCCAACGTCCTGACTTTC,-,TRBV11-2,TRBJ2-6,-
CASRRLAGRQGEQFF,TGTGCCAGCAGGAGACTAGCGGGGCGACAGGGTGAGCAGTTCTTC,-,TRBV12-3/TRBV12-4,TRBJ2-1,TRBD2
CASSQDSPNYGYTF,TGCGCCAGCAGCCAAGACAGCCCTAACTATGGCTACACCTTC,many,TRBV5-1,TRBJ1-2,-
CASSRDAGQETQYF,TGTGCCAGCAGCCGAGACGCCGGCCAAGAGACCCAGTACTTC,many,TRBV7-9,TRBJ2-5,-
CASSHGALYGYTF,TGTGCCAGCAGCCACGGGGCCCTCTATGGCTACACCTTC,many,TRBV27,TRBJ1-2,-
CAGHTPGQNNEQFF,TGTGCCGGGCACACTCCTGGACAGAACAATGAGCAGTTCTTC,-,TRBV28,TRBJ2-1,-
CSVSGEGLVGEQFF,TGCAGTGTTAGCGGGGAAGGGCTGGTTGGTGAGCAGTTCTTC,many,TRBV20-1,TRBJ2-1,TRBD2
CASSRITGTSGNEQFF,TGTGCCAGCAGCCGGATAACCGGGACTAGTGGAAATGAGCAGTTCTTC,many,TRBV3-1,TRBJ2-1,TRBD2
CASSERGLNTGELFF,TGTGCCAGCAGCGAGCGGGGCTTGAACACCGGGGAGCTGTTTTTT,few,TRBV9,TRBJ2-2,TRBD2
CSVLTSGGRIKETQYF,TGCAGCGTCCTGACTAGCGGGGGGCGCATTAAAGAGACCCAGTACTTC,-,TRBV29-1,TRBJ2-5,TRBD2
CATSRGGTDNQPQHF,TGTGCCACCAGCAGAGGCGGGACAGACAATCAGCCCCAGCATTTT,many,TRBV15,TRBJ1-5,TRBD1
CSGGPDSQETQYF,TGCAGCGGGGGCCCTGATTCCCAAGAGACCCAGTACTTC,many,TRBV29-1,TRBJ2-5,-
CATRIGYWPYEQYF,TGTGCCACTAGGATTGGGTACTGGCCCTACGAGCAGTACTTC,few,TRBV19,TRBJ2-7,-
CSVGTGNTEAFF,TGCAGCGTAGGGACGGGGAACACTGAAGCTTTCTTT,many,TRBV29-1,TRBJ1-1,-
CASSQDVAVTHNYGYTF,TGTGCCAGCAGCCAAGACGTTGCAGTCACCCATAACTATGGCTACACCTTC,many,TRBV4-2,TRBJ1-2,-
CASSLGRLRDSNYGYTF,TGTGCCAGCAGCTTAGGGCGGCTTAGGGACAGCAACTATGGCTACACCTTC,many,TRBV7-9,TRBJ1-2,TRBD1
CSVGADRNSPLHF,TGCAGCGTGGGGGCAGATAGAAATTCACCCCTCCACTTT,many,TRBV29-1,TRBJ1-6,-
CASSGLEKGNEQFF,TGTGCCAGCAGCGGACTAGAGAAAGGAAATGAGCAGTTCTTC,many,TRBV11-3,TRBJ2-1,TRBD2
CASTLWGGRDQFF,TGTGCCAGCACCCTTTGGGGGGGGCGAGATCAGTTCTTC,-,TRBV7-2,TRBJ2-1,-
CASSPPSREETQYF,TGTGCCAGCTCCCCCCCTAGCAGGGAAGAGACCCAGTACTTC,few,TRBV18,TRBJ2-5,-
CASSGGDSGGNNEQFF,TGTGCCAGCAGCGGGGGCGATAGCGGGGGGAACAATGAGCAGTTCTTC,many,TRBV11-3,TRBJ2-1,TRBD2
CASSDRGVSYEQYF,TGTGCCAGTTCAGACAGGGGTGTTTCCTACGAGCAGTACTTC,many,TRBV6-6,TRBJ2-7,TRBD1
CASSQPGTGAEQYF,TGTGCCAGCAGCCAACCCGGGACAGGGGCCGAGCAGTACTTC,many,TRBV3-1,TRBJ2-7,TRBD1
CASSPRTGTDTQYF,TGCGCCAGCAGCCCGAGGACAGGCACAGATACGCAGTATTTT,many,TRBV5-1,TRBJ2-3,-
CASSQVVSGGNSPLHF,TGCGCCAGCAGCCAAGTGGTTTCGGGGGGAAATTCACCCCTCCACTTT,many,TRBV4-3,TRBJ1-6,-
CASSPRGQGGTDTQYF,TGTGCCAGCAGCCCCCGCGGACAGGGTGGCACAGATACGCAGTATTTT,-,TRBV12-3/TRBV12-4,TRBJ2-3,TRBD1
CASSPGTSGPFTDTQYF,TGTGCCAGCAGCCCTGGGACTAGCGGGCCGTTTACAGATACGCAGTATTTT,many,TRBV7-9,TRBJ2-3,TRBD2
CASSLGPGQGYEQYF,TGCGCCAGCAGCTTGGGACCTGGACAGGGCTACGAGCAGTACTTC,many,TRBV5-1,TRBJ2-7,TRBD1
CASSLASGGPTDTQYF,TGTGCCAGCAGCTTAGCCTCAGGGGGCCCCACAGATACGCAGTATTTT,many,TRBV7-8,TRBJ2-3,TRBD1
CSARDAASNTEAFF,TGCAGTGCTAGAGACGCGGCCAGCAACACTGAAGCTTTCTTT,many,TRBV20-1,TRBJ1-1,-
CASSLELAGPYEQYF,TGCGCCAGCAGCTTGGAACTAGCGGGACCCTACGAGCAGTACTTC,-,TRBV5-1,TRBJ2-7,TRBD2
CAWTITGHFQETQYF,TGTGCCTGGACCATCACCGGGCACTTCCAAGAGACCCAGTACTTC,many,TRBV30,TRBJ2-5,-
CASSLHTPTNEKLFF,TGCGCCAGCAGCCTACACACCCCAACTAATGAAAAACTGTTTTTT,few,TRBV4-1,TRBJ1-4,-